The source of this T cell receptor (beta chain) is a study of T-cell reconstitution after alpha-beta-depleted transplantation in children. TCRbeta library preparation incorporated unique molecular identifiers. Using its own MiXCR run on the PCR reads, TCRdb lists one record per CDR3 protein. Among approximately 490,000 distinct CDR3 sequences listed, under 15% were seen once. This clonotype was found many times. The ends were cut back, 6 bases at V and 2 bases at J, with 7 bases in the middle. This CDR3 is built from 13 residues. The receptor was isolated from a human donor who donated a stem cell graft to a child with combined immunodeficiency. Here the sequenced sample was PBMCs from the stem cell graft donor, taken from the stem cell graft. The genes are TRBV12-3 or TRBV12-4 and TRBJ2-2; D ambiguous. CDR3: CASSQSNTGELFF. For the CDR3, the DNA is TGTGCCAGCAGCCAGAGCAACACCGGGGAGCTGTTTTTT.